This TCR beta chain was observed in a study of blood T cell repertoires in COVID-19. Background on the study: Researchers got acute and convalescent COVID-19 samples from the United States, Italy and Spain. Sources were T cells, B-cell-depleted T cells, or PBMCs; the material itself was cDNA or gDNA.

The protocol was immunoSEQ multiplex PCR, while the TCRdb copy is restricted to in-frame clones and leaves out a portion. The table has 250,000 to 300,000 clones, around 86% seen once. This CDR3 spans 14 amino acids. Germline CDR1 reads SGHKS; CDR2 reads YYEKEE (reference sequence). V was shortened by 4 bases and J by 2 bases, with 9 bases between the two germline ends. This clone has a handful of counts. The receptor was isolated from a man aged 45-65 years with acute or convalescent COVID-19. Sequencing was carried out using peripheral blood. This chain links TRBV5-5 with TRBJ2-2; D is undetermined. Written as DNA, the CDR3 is TGTGCCAGCAGCCTTCGACACAACACCGGGGAGCTGTTTTTT. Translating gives CASSLRHNTGELFF.